Below are 15 T cell receptor beta chains sequenced from a single sample in a study of cytomegalovirus exposure and HLA in healthy donors. The study ran its PCR with 60 Vbeta and 13 Jbeta primers. Libraries were prepared by immunoSEQ multiplex PCR; TCRdb keeps only in-frame clonotypes and omits some of them. The table has 150,000 to 200,000 clones, more than 75% seen once. The sample taken for sequencing was PBMCs. Every receptor here comes from a young woman in good health and CMV-seronegative.

The rearrangement uses TRBV10-1 and TRBJ2-7, with D possibly being TRBD2 (5 bases). Trimming pared 2 bases from V and 0 bases from J, leaving 8 bases between. The germline gives CDR1 WNHNN, CDR2 SYGVQD (reference sequence). This CDR3 spans 14 amino acids. DNA of the CDR3: TGCGCCAGCAGTGAGGCTAGCTTCTCCTACGAGCAGTACTTC. Amino acids: CASSEASFSYEQYF.

The chain couples TRBV30 to TRBJ1-2; no clear D. V was clipped by 3 bases and J by 5 bases, with 16 bases between them. The CDR3 covers 14 residues. The germline gives CDR1 GTSNPN, CDR2 SVGIG (reference sequence). The CDR3: CAWRKGDYGYGYTF. As DNA, the CDR3 is TGTGCCTGGAGGAAGGGAGACTATGGATATGGCTACACCTTC.

The V gene is TRBV6-4, the J gene TRBJ1-2; 10 bases fit TRBD1. Germline lookup yields CDR1 MRHNA and CDR2 SNTAGT. The CDR3 sequence is 12 residues long. The V and J ends lost 6 bases and 8 bases, in that order; junction bases with no gene match: 3. CDR3 DNA sequence: TGTGCCAGCAGCGGACAGGGGGGCGGCTACACCTTC. The encoded protein is CASSGQGGGYTF.

The V gene is TRBV4-1, the J gene TRBJ2-1; TRBD2 matches 11 bases. Trimming at V came to 3 bases and at J to 1 base, leaving 5 bases not matched to a gene. CDR1 and CDR2 (germline): MGHRA, YSYEKL. The CDR3 sequence is 17 residues long. The CDR3 sequence: CASSQIAGGSSYNEQFF. The CDR3 bases are TGCGCCAGCAGCCAGATAGCGGGAGGGAGTTCCTACAATGAGCAGTTCTTC.

The chain joins TRBV27 to TRBJ2-3, with TRBD1 matching over 12 bases. CDR1 MNHEY and CDR2 SMNVEV come from the germline V gene (reference sequence). The V segment lost 6 bases and the J segment 3 bases; nucleotides outside the gene matches: 13. The CDR3 loop spans 18 amino acids. The CDR3 DNA follows: TGTGCCAGCAGGGGGACCGGGACAGGGGGCTACCTAACAGATACGCAGTATTTT. Its protein product is CASRGTGTGGYLTDTQYF.

This chain uses TRBV7-3 with TRBJ2-5, with 9 nucleotides matching TRBD2. Germline V gene data show CDR1 as SGHTA and CDR2 as FQGTGA. The V and J ends lost 2 bases and 5 bases, in that order; junction bases with no gene match: 12. The CDR3 loop spans 17 amino acids. The CDR3 is CASSLGVGRAGGETQYF. The CDR3 DNA reads as TGTGCCAGCAGCTTAGGGGTTGGCCGGGCGGGAGGGGAGACCCAGTACTTC.

The rearrangement links TRBV2 to TRBJ2-7, with no clear D. The CDR3 extends over 12 amino acids. V was shortened by 0 bases and J by 6 bases, with 6 bases between the two germline ends. In germline, CDR1 is SNHLY, CDR2 FYNNEI. Here the CDR3 reads CASSEALSEQYF. Here the CDR3 DNA reads TGTGCCAGCAGTGAAGCCCTCAGCGAGCAGTACTTC.

The rearrangement links TRBV5-3 to TRBJ1-2; 7 nucleotides align to TRBD1. TRBV5-3 is marked as an open reading frame, function uncertain. The ends lost 8 bases at V and 4 bases at J; junction bases unmatched: 14. This CDR3 region has 15 residues. The CDR3 protein is CASCGDNRGLYGYTF. CDR3 sequence (DNA): TGTGCCAGCTGCGGGGATAACAGGGGACTCTATGGCTACACCTTC.

The V gene is TRBV15, the J gene TRBJ1-4, with TRBD1 identical over 9 bases. Germline-derived CDR1 and CDR2 are LNHNV and YYDKDF (reference sequence). The CDR3 has 15 residues. The ends lost 0 bases at V and 7 bases at J; junction bases unmatched: 3. CDR3 DNA: TGTGCCACCAGCAGAGAGGACAGGGGAGCTGAAAAACTGTTTTTT. The encoded protein is CATSREDRGAEKLFF.

This rearrangement joins TRBV2 to TRBJ2-1; no definite D call. Germline CDR1 and CDR2: SNHLY and FYNNEI. The CDR3 totals 13 residues. Trimming left V 6 bases short and J 0 bases short, with 6 bases between. This chain's CDR3 is CASRLSSYNEQFF. The CDR3 DNA sequence: TGTGCCAGCAGGTTATCCTCCTACAATGAGCAGTTCTTC.

V and J are TRBV10-1 and TRBJ2-7; TRBD2 is a possible D gene (5 bases). Trimming removed 1 base from V and 2 bases from J, with 9 bases in between. The CDR3 has 14 amino acids. Germline loops: CDR1 WNHNN, CDR2 SYGVQD (reference sequence). The CDR3 DNA follows: TGCGCCAGCAGTGAGTACGGGGAAACCTACGAGCAGTACTTC. It translates to CASSEYGETYEQYF.

V is TRBV7-2 and J is TRBJ2-7; 8 bases are shared with TRBD2. Germline V gene sequence: CDR1 SGHTA, CDR2 FQGNSA. This CDR3 is built from 13 residues. Trimming removed 4 bases from V and 7 bases from J; junction bases left unmatched: 6. The CDR3, as DNA: TGTGCCAGCAGCTCGCCGGGACTAGGGGAGCAGTACTTC. It specifies CASSSPGLGEQYF.

The V call is TRBV5-4, the J call TRBJ1-1, with TRBD1 matching 7 bases. The junction had 5 bases not matched to a gene; V was cut back by 4 bases and J by 2 bases. Germline V gene data show CDR1 as SGHNT and CDR2 as YYREEE (reference sequence). This CDR3 has 14 amino acids. CDR3 bases: TGTGCCAGCAGCCTTTACAGGGGTAACACTGAAGCTTTCTTT. It specifies CASSLYRGNTEAFF. Drawing the rest from reference TRBV5-4 and TRBJ1-1, the complete variable domain is ETGVTQSPTHLIKTRGQQVTLRCSSQSGHNTVSWYQQALGQGPQFIFQYYREEENGRGNFPPRFSGLQFPNYSSELNVNALELDDSALYLCASSLYRGNTEAFFGQGTRLTVV.

V and J are TRBV7-9 and TRBJ2-7, with 7 positions matching TRBD2. With 8 bases clipped from V and 0 bases from J, the junction kept 4 bases outside the gene matches. The germline gives CDR1 SEHNR, CDR2 FQNEAQ (reference sequence). The CDR3 sequence is 13 residues long. The CDR3 protein is CASWASGSYEQYF. In nucleotides, the CDR3 is TGTGCCAGCTGGGCTAGCGGCTCCTACGAGCAGTACTTC.

The chain recombines TRBV11-3 with TRBJ2-2; no clear D gene. Trimming took off 2 bases at V and 2 bases at J, with 6 bases between the two ends. From germline, CDR1 is SGHNT and CDR2 YENEEA. This CDR3 spans 14 amino acids. CDR3 in amino acids: CASSLLDNTGELFF. The CDR3 coding sequence is TGTGCCAGCAGCTTACTAGATAACACCGGGGAGCTGTTTTTT.